The next 9 T cell receptor beta chains were all read from a single sample in a study of OX40 agonist ivuxolimab in advanced cancers. Method: immunoSEQ multiplex PCR; TCRdb's copy keeps in-frame clones and lacks some. The data show over 45,000 clones, around 75% seen once. Sequenced here: CD4+ or CD8+ T cells sorted from blood, sampled in a trial of the OX40 agonist ivuxolimab. The receptors shown here come from an adult with an advanced solid tumor such as melanoma, head and neck, liver or kidney cancer.

J is TRBJ2-7 and V is TRBV10-3; 9 bases fit TRBD1. Trimming took 7 bases from V and 3 from J; bases not matched to a gene: 4. The CDR3 is 13 residues long. Per the germline V gene, CDR1 is ENHRY and CDR2 is SYGVKD. The chain's CDR3 is CAITTGQGYEQYF. As DNA, the CDR3 is TGTGCCATCACTACGGGACAGGGCTACGAGCAGTACTTC.

The V gene is TRBV7-3, the J gene TRBJ1-5; 7 bases are a match to TRBD1. CDR1 and CDR2 from the germline V gene are SGHTA and FQGTGA. The V segment lost 6 bases and the J segment 7 bases; nucleotides outside the gene matches: 3. This CDR3 spans 12 amino acids. This CDR3 is CASRGQCQPQHF. CDR3 coding DNA: TGTGCCAGCAGGGGACAGTGCCAGCCCCAGCATTTT.

The CDR3 loop is CASSQWVEQGDEKLFF. CDR3 bases: TGCGCCAGCAGTCAATGGGTCGAGCAGGGGGATGAAAAACTGTTTTTT. The chain joins TRBV23-1 to TRBJ1-4; 7 bases align to TRBD1. TRBV23-1 is labeled an ORF, and its function is uncertain. CDR3 length: 16 residues. The J segment lost 6 bases and the V segment lost 1 base, leaving 8 bases of the junction unmatched.

To note about this clone: One junction end disagrees with the germline gene, perhaps due to a read error. J is TRBJ2-7 and V is TRBV18; 7 nucleotides agree with TRBD2. The CDR3 runs to 15 residues. Germline V gene sequence: CDR1 KGHSH, CDR2 LQKENI. CDR3 nucleotide sequence: TGTGCCAGCTCACCAGACTTTCTAGGGGACTACGAGCAGTGCTTC. It encodes CASSPDFLGDYEQCF.

V is TRBV12-5 and J is TRBJ1-6; 7 positions agree with TRBD1. Trimming at V came to 2 bases and at J to 5 bases, leaving 21 bases not matched to a gene. CDR1 is LGHNT and CDR2 is FRNRAP in the germline V gene. CDR3 length: 21 amino acids. Written as DNA, the CDR3 is TGTGCTAGTGGTTTGCCAACTGTCCCCCGCGGAGACAGGGTGAATAATTCACCCCTCCACTTT. Translating it yields CASGLPTVPRGDRVNNSPLHF.

The J gene is TRBJ1-1, the V gene TRBV28; no clear D. The V end lost 5 bases, the J end lost 1 base, and 8 bases lay between the germline ends. In germline, CDR1 is MDHEN, CDR2 SYDVKM. The CDR3 runs 13 residues. The CDR3 loop is CASSLSGNTEAFF. The DNA of the CDR3 is TGTGCCAGCAGTCTCTCTGGGAACACTGAAGCTTTCTTT.

The CDR3 loop is CASSLVTGNTIYF. As DNA, the CDR3 is TGTGCCAGCAGCTTGGTCACAGGAAACACCATATATTTT. The chain joins TRBV5-8 to TRBJ1-3; D gene uncertain. This CDR3 region has 13 residues. Germline V gene sequence: CDR1 SGHTS, CDR2 YDEGEE. V was trimmed by 0 bases and J by 4 bases, leaving 5 bases between them.

The V gene is TRBV28, the J gene TRBJ2-4; the match to TRBD2 covers 7 bases. Germline assignment: CDR1 MDHEN and CDR2 SYDVKM. Losses at the gene ends were 5 bases for V and 5 bases for J; bases not matched to a gene: 9. The CDR3 extends over 15 amino acids. The chain's CDR3 is CASSPGLVVQNIQYF. CDR3 in DNA: TGTGCCAGCAGTCCCGGACTAGTGGTTCAAAACATTCAGTACTTC. The whole variable domain, filled in from reference TRBV28 and TRBJ2-4, reads DVKVTQSSRYLVKRTGEKVFLECVQDMDHENMFWYRQDPGLGLRLIYFSYDVKMKEKGDIPEGYSVSREKKERFSLILESASTNQTSMYLCASSPGLVVQNIQYFGAGTRLSVL.

The V gene is TRBV13, the J gene TRBJ2-1; 14 bases are a match to TRBD2. Looked up from germline, CDR1 is PRHDT and CDR2 is FYEKMQ (reference sequence). The CDR3 extends over 18 amino acids. V lost 2 bases, J lost 8 bases, and 11 bases stayed unmatched. The CDR3: CASSLIPTSGGERDEQFF. The CDR3 DNA is TGTGCCAGCAGCTTAATACCGACTAGCGGGGGGGAAAGGGATGAGCAGTTCTTC.